Sequencing of this T cell receptor (beta chain) was carried out in a study of T cell changes during pregnancy in multiple sclerosis. Profiling relied on immunoSEQ multiplex PCR, and the TCRdb table lists in-frame clones only, not all of them. The profile shows 45,000 to 55,000 clones, around 90% of them singletons. V lost 3 bases to trimming and J lost 3 bases; unmatched junction nucleotides: 10. Germline CDR1 is SGDLS and CDR2 is YYNGEE. The CDR3 loop spans 16 amino acids. The receptor comes from a female donor with multiple sclerosis, enrolled in a pregnancy study. The sequencing used peripheral blood, collected in the first trimester of pregnancy. The J gene is TRBJ2-7, the V gene TRBV9; 9 bases fit TRBD1. For the CDR3, the DNA is TGTGCCAGCAGCGCCAATTCCGGGACAGGGCTCTACGAGCAGTACTTC. Amino acids: CASSANSGTGLYEQYF.